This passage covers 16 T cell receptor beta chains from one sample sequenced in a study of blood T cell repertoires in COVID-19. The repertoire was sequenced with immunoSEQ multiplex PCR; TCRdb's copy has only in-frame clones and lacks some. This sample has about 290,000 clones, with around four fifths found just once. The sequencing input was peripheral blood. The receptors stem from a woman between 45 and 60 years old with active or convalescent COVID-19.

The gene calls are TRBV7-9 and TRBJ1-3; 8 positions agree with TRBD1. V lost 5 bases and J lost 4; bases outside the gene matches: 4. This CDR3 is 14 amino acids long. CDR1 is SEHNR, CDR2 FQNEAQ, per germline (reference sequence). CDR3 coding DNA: TGTGCCAGCAGCCACGGGACAGGCGGAAACACCATATATTTT. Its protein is CASSHGTGGNTIYF.

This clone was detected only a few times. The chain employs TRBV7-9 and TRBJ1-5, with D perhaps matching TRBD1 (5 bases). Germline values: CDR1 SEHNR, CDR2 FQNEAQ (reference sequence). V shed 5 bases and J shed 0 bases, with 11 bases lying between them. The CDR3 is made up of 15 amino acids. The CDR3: CASSPGLYSNQPQHF. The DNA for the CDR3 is TGTGCCAGCAGCCCGGGACTTTATAGCAATCAGCCCCAGCATTTT. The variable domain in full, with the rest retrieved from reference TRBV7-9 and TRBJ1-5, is DTGVSQNPRHKITKRGQNVTFRCDPISEHNRLYWYRQTLGQGPEFLTYFQNEAQLEKSRLLSDRFSAERPKGSFSTLEIQRTEQGDSAMYLCASSPGLYSNQPQHFGDGTRLSIL.

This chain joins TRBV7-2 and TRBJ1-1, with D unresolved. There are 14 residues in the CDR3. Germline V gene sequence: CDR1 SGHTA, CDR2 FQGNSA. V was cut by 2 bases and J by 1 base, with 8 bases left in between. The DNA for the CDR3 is TGTGCCAGCAGCTTAAATATCAGGAACACTGAAGCTTTCTTT. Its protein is CASSLNIRNTEAFF.

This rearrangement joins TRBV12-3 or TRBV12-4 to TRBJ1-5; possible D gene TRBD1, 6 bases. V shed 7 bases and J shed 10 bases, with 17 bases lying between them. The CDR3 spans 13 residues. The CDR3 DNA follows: TGTGCCAGCACAAAACAGGGAGTGTATCCCCAGCATTTT. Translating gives CASTKQGVYPQHF.

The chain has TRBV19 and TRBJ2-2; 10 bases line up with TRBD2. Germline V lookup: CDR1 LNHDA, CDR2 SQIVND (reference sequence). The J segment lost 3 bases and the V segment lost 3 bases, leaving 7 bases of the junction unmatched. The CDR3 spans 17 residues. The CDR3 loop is CASSIKSGRVDTGELFF. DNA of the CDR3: TGTGCCAGTAGTATTAAGAGCGGGAGGGTAGACACCGGGGAGCTGTTTTTT.

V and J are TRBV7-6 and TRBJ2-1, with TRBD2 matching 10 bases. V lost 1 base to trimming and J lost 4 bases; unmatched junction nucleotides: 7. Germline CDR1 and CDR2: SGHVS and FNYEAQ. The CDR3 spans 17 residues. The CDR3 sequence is CASSLVPLAGVYNEQFF. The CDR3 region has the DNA TGTGCCAGCAGCTTAGTACCTCTAGCGGGGGTTTACAATGAGCAGTTCTTC.

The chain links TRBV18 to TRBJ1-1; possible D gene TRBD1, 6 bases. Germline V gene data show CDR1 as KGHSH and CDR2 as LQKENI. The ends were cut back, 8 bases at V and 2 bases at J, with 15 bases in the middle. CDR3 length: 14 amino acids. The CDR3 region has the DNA TGTGCCAGCATCGGGGGGGCAGGCAACACTGAAGCTTTCTTT. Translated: CASIGGAGNTEAFF.

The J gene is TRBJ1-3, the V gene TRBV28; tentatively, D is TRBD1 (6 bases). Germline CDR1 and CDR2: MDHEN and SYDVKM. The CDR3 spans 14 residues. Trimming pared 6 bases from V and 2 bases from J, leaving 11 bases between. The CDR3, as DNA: TGTGCCAGCAGCCAAACAGGGACTGGAAACACCATATATTTT. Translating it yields CASSQTGTGNTIYF.

CDR3 sequence reads: CASSLSGASETQYF. DNA for the CDR3: TGTGCCAGCAGCTTGTCGGGAGCGAGCGAGACCCAGTACTTC. The V gene is TRBV7-9, the J gene TRBJ2-5, with TRBD2 as a possible D gene (6 bases). This CDR3 contains 14 residues. The V gene's germline CDR1 is SEHNR and CDR2 FQNEAQ (reference sequence). Trimming shortened V by 3 bases and J by 5 bases, and 13 bases separated the two germline ends. The entire variable domain, with the rest obtained from reference TRBV7-9 and TRBJ2-5, is as follows: DTGVSQNPRHKITKRGQNVTFRCDPISEHNRLYWYRQTLGQGPEFLTYFQNEAQLEKSRLLSDRFSAERPKGSFSTLEIQRTEQGDSAMYLCASSLSGASETQYFGPGTRLLVL.

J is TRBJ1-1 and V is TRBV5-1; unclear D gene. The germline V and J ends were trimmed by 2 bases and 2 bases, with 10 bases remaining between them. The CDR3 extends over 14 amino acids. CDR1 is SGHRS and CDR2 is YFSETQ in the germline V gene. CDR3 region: CASSLMNYNTEAFF. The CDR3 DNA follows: TGCGCCAGCAGCTTAATGAACTATAACACTGAAGCTTTCTTT.

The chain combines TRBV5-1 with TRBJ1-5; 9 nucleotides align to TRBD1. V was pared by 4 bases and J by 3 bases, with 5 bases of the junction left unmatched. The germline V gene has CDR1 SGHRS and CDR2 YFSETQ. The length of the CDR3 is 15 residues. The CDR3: CASSIQGAINQPQHF. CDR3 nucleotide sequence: TGCGCCAGCAGCATACAGGGGGCGATCAATCAGCCCCAGCATTTT.

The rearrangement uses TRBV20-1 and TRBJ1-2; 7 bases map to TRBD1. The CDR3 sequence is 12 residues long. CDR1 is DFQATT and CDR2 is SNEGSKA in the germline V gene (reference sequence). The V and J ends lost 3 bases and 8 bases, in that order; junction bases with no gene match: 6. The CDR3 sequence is CSASSDRDGYTF. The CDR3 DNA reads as TGCAGTGCTAGTAGCGACAGGGACGGCTACACCTTC.

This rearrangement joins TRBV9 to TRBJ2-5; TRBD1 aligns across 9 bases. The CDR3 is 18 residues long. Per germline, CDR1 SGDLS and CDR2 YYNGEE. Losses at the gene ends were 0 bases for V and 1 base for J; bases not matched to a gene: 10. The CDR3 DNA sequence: TGTGCCAGCAGCGTAGTAGTCCGGGACAGGGTCCTCCAAGAGACCCAGTACTTC. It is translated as CASSVVVRDRVLQETQYF.

The CDR3 coding sequence is TGCGCCAGCAGCTTGGCACCAGGGTCCTCTGGAAACACCATATATTTT. Its protein is CASSLAPGSSGNTIYF. V and J are TRBV5-1 and TRBJ1-3, with TRBD1 as a possible D gene (5 bases). V lost 0 bases and J lost 0, with 10 bases in between. The CDR3 has 16 residues. Germline V lookup: CDR1 SGHRS, CDR2 YFSETQ.

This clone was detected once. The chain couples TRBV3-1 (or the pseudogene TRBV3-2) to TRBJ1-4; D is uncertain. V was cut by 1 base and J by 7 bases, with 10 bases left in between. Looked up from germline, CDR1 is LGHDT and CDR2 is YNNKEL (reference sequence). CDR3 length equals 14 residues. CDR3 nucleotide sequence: TGTGCCAGCAGCCAAGGGCCCATGGCTGAAAAACTGTTTTTT. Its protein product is CASSQGPMAEKLFF.

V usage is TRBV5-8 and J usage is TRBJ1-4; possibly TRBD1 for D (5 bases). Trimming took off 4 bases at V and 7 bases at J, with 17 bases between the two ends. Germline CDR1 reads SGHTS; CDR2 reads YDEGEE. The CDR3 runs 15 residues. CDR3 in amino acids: CASSLEGNGGEKLFF. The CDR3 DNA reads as TGTGCCAGCAGCCTGGAGGGGAACGGGGGTGAAAAACTGTTTTTT.